This T cell receptor beta chain came from a study of vaccination and CD4 T cells after COVID-19. On the study more broadly: SARS-CoV-2 had been detected by nasal swab PCR in convalescent patients; nine were mild, one severe.

Once obtained from cultured CD4+ T cells, the DNA was sequenced using the Oncomine TCR Beta short-read assay. Cultures of CD4+ T cells served as the source for extracting genomic DNA. One entry per CDR3 protein, called by TCRdb with MiXCR from the PCR reads. The data contain about 19,000 distinct CDR3 sequences, 51% of them singletons. As for treatment: approximately 11-day PBMC culture with coronavirus spike peptide pools or control peptides (ViraFEST assay). About this clonotype itself: Antigen unknown.

The junction had 6 bases not matched to a gene; V was cut back by 2 bases and J by 0 bases. This CDR3 spans 16 amino acids. Germline V gene sequence: CDR1 SGHNT, CDR2 YYREEE (reference sequence). Study-level results: Median about 90% of reactive clones detected in convalescent patients emerged only post-vaccination. Relatively small numbers of convalescent patients were studied, with no early post-infection timepoints included.

The chain joins TRBV5-4 to TRBJ2-3; 7 bases match TRBD2. The sample here was CD4+ T cells from blood, cultured in vitro, taken before SARS-CoV-2 vaccination. The TCR sequence derives from a human donor who had recovered from COVID-19. For the CDR3, the DNA is TGTGCCAGCAGCTTCGGACTAGTTGGAAGCACAGATACGCAGTATTTT. Amino acids: CASSFGLVGSTDTQYF.